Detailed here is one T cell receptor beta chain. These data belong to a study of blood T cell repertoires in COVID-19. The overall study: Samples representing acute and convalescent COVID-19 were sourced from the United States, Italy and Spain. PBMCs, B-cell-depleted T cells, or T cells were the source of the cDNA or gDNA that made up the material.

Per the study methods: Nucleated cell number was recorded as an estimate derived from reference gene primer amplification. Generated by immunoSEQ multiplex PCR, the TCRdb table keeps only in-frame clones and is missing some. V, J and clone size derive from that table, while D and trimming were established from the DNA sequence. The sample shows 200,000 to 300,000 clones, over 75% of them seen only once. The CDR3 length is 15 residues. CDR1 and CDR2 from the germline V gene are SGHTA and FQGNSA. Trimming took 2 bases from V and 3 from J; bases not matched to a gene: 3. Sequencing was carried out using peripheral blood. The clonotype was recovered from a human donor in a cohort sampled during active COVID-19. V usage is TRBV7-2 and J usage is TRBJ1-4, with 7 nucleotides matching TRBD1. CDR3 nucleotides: TGTGCCAGCAGCTTACAGGGACAGCCTAATGAAAAACTGTTTTTT. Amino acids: CASSLQGQPNEKLFF.